The entry below describes one T cell receptor beta chain. Its antigen is still unknown. MiXCR, run by TCRdb on the reads, gives a single entry per CDR3 protein. The sample lists a few hundred thousand distinct CDR3 sequences; roughly a fifth were seen once. These data belong to a study of T cell repertoires in cytomegalovirus infection. At the level of the study: In the study, CMV epitopes included recently identified HLA-C-restricted and well-studied HLA-B-restricted ones. CMV infection together with matching HLA type was indicated by public TCR beta signatures.

The length of the CDR3 is 12 residues. Trimming removed 6 bases from V and 4 bases from J, with 9 bases in between. Findings and limits, study-wide: Ex vivo, HLA-C-restricted CMV-specific TCR beta clonotypes prevailed over the rest of the response.

The source material was cultured PBMCs, sampled from culture after CMV antigen stimulation. This chain uses TRBV12-3 or TRBV12-4 with TRBJ1-1; D gene unclear. This sequence was found in a human donor in good health (CMV status not recorded). Some clones in this sample may be carry-over from other donors' samples. CDR3 region: CASRRRGTEAFF. The CDR3 DNA follows: TGTGCCAGCAGGCGGCGGGGCACTGAAGCTTTCTTT.